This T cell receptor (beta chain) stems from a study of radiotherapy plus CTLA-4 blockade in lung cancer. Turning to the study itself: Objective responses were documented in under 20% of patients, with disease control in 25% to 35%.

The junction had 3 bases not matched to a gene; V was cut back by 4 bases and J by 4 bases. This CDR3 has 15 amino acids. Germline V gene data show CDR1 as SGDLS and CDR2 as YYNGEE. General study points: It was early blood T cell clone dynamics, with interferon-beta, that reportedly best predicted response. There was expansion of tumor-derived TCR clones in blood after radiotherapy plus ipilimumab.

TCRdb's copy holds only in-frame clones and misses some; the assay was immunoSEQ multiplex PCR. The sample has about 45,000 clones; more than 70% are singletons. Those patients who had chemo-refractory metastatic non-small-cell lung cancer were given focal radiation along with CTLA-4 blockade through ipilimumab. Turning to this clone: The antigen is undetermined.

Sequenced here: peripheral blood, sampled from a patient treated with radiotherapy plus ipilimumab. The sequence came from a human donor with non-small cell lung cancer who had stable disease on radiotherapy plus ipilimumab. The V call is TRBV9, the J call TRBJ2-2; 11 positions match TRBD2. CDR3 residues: CASSYGLAGTGELFF. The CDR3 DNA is TGTGCCAGCAGCTATGGACTAGCGGGCACCGGGGAGCTGTTTTTT. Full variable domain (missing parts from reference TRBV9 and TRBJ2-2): DSGVTQTPKHLITATGQRVTLRCSPRSGDLSVYWYQQSLDQGLQFLIQYYNGEERAKGNILERFSAQQFPDLHSELNLSSLELGDSALYFCASSYGLAGTGELFFGEGSRLTVL.